This T cell receptor (beta chain) came from a study of T cell repertoires in cytomegalovirus infection. About the study: Signatures in public TCR beta sequences pointed to both CMV infection and matching HLA type.

TCRdb reprocessed the reads with MiXCR, giving one entry per CDR3 protein. This repertoire shows some 560,000 distinct CDR3 sequences, over 35% found once; its top ten account for around 46%. The germline gives CDR1 SGHTA, CDR2 FQGNSA. V lost 0 bases, J lost 5 bases, and 13 bases lay in between. CDR3 size: 15 residues. To note about this clonotype: What it binds is not known.

V and J are TRBV7-2 and TRBJ1-1; no definite D call. The sample was cultured PBMCs, taken from culture after CMV antigen stimulation. This clonotype was obtained from a human donor in good health (CMV status not recorded). Some clones in this sample may be carry-over from other donors' samples. The CDR3 reads CASSLAGLWVTEAFF. The DNA of the CDR3 is TGTGCCAGCAGCTTAGCCGGGCTGTGGGTGACTGAAGCTTTCTTT. The variable domain in full, completed from reference TRBV7-2 and TRBJ1-1, reads GAGVSQSPSNKVTEKGKDVELRCDPISGHTALYWYRQSLGQGLEFLIYFQGNSAPDKSGLPSDRFSAERTGGSVSTLTIQRTQQEDSAVYLCASSLAGLWVTEAFFGQGTRLTVV.